This TCR beta chain derives from a study of T cells of healthy individuals. TCRdb re-called the 5' RACE reads through MiXCR, storing one row per CDR3 protein. This sample has tens of thousands of distinct CDR3 sequences, with 4.5% found just once. This CDR3 comprises 15 residues. CDR1 SGHRS and CDR2 YFSETQ come from the germline V gene. The ends were cut back, 4 bases at V and 1 base at J, with 11 bases in the middle. This chain joins TRBV5-1 and TRBJ2-2; tentatively, D is TRBD1 (6 bases). The clonotype comes from a human donor in good health. CDR3 nucleotides: TGCGCCAGCAGCCATAAGGACAGGAACACCGGGGAGCTGTTTTTT. Translating gives CASSHKDRNTGELFF.